This TCR beta chain was observed in a study of breast tumors, draining lymph nodes, adjacent tissues. Study-level findings and limits: The data were judged consistent with most tumor T cells coming from lymph node and expanding in tumor. That most tumor T cells come from lymph nodes remained unproven. Tumor TCR diversity was below lymph nodes but above nontumor tissue.

With respect to this clonotype: Antigen specificity is unknown.

Trimming removed 5 bases from V and 7 bases from J; junction bases left unmatched: 13. The germline CDR1 and CDR2 sequences are SGHTA and FQGNSA. This CDR3 spans 16 amino acids. TCRdb redid the calling of the multiplex PCR reads with MiXCR, one entry per CDR3 protein. There are 150,000 to 200,000 distinct CDR3 sequences in the sample; 31% occur only once, and more than 4% lies in the top ten. Axillary draining lymph nodes of breast cancer patients supplied the node samples. The receptor comes from a female donor with breast cancer. Some clones in this sample may be carry-over from other donors' samples. The chain is built from TRBV7-2 and TRBJ2-5; 10 bases are shared with TRBD1. Material for sequencing was axillary lymph node tissue. This CDR3 is CASSPPGQGRGGTQYF. The CDR3 DNA sequence: TGTGCCAGCAGCCCCCCGGGACAGGGGAGGGGTGGGACCCAGTACTTC.